One and the same sample provided the 20 T cell receptor beta chains below, sequenced in a study of T-cell reconstitution after alpha-beta-depleted transplantation in children. Unique molecular identifiers were used in preparing the TCRbeta library. TCRdb independently ran MiXCR on the PCR reads; one entry per CDR3 protein. The table records some 840,000 distinct CDR3 sequences, under 20% of them present only once. Sequenced material: PBMCs, mostly from graft donor cells, taken 360 days after TCRalphabeta/CD19-depleted stem cell transplant. The receptors derive from a male patient aged 5 to 17 who had a stem cell transplant for acute lymphoblastic leukemia, so the T cells may come from the graft donor.

The chain is built from TRBV18 and TRBJ2-4; the D is unclear. With 2 bases removed from V and 0 bases from J, the gap between germline ends came to 2 bases. CDR1 is KGHSH and CDR2 is LQKENI in the germline V gene. The CDR3 covers 13 residues. The CDR3, as DNA: TGTGCCAGCTCACCAGTAGCCAAAAACATTCAGTACTTC. Its translation is CASSPVAKNIQYF.

The gene calls are TRBV29-1 and TRBJ2-7, with unresolved D. CDR3 size: 12 residues. Germline loops: CDR1 SQVTM, CDR2 ANQGSEA. Trimming removed 7 bases from V and 4 bases from J, with 14 bases in between. The CDR3 spells CSALGSTYEQYF. CDR3 coding DNA: TGCAGCGCGCTCGGCAGTACATACGAGCAGTACTTC.

The genes are TRBV3-1 and TRBJ2-3; D is possibly TRBD1 (5 bases). Germline CDR1 is LGHDT and CDR2 is YNNKEL (reference sequence). The CDR3 has 16 residues. Trimming removed 3 bases from V and 3 bases from J, with 16 bases in between. DNA for the CDR3: TGTGCCAGCAGCCAGAATCCAGGGTTGGGGACAGATACGCAGTATTTT. It encodes CASSQNPGLGTDTQYF.

V usage is TRBV29-1 and J usage is TRBJ1-4; D call uncertain. From germline, CDR1 is SQVTM and CDR2 ANQGSEA. This CDR3 region has 13 residues. V lost 2 bases and J 0 bases, leaving 4 bases between the germline ends. The CDR3 DNA reads as TGCAGCGTTGAAAAAGCAACTAATGAAAAACTGTTTTTT. Residues: CSVEKATNEKLFF. Supplemented by reference TRBV29-1 and TRBJ1-4, the full variable domain reads SAVISQKPSRDICQRGTSLTIQCQVDSQVTMMFWYRQQPGQSLTLIATANQGSEATYESGFVIDKFPISRPNLTFSTLTVSNMSPEDSSIYLCSVEKATNEKLFFGSGTQLSVL.

J is TRBJ2-7 and V is TRBV20-1; 9 bases map to TRBD1. The V and J ends lost 8 bases and 7 bases, in that order; junction bases with no gene match: 18. In germline, CDR1 is DFQATT, CDR2 SNEGSKA (reference sequence). The CDR3 consists of 15 residues. CDR3 coding DNA: TGCAGTCCCGAGGGGAACCGGGACAGGGTGAAAGAGCAGTACTTC. Translation: CSPEGNRDRVKEQYF.

This clonotype was recorded a few times. This rearrangement joins TRBV20-1 to TRBJ2-1; TRBD2 is a possible D gene (6 bases). V lost 2 bases, J lost 9 bases, and 11 bases lay in between. The germline CDR1 and CDR2 sequences are DFQATT and SNEGSKA (reference sequence). The CDR3 extends over 12 amino acids. CDR3 loop: CSARRARGEQFF. In nucleotides, the CDR3 is TGCAGTGCTAGAAGAGCGCGGGGTGAGCAGTTCTTC.

This clonotype was detected a few times. The chain carries TRBV28 and TRBJ2-7; D unresolved. Germline assignment: CDR1 MDHEN and CDR2 SYDVKM. With 1 base removed from V and 2 bases from J, the gap between germline ends came to 12 bases. The CDR3 loop spans 15 amino acids. The CDR3 here is CASSLYLADPYEQYF. The CDR3 region has the DNA TGTGCCAGCAGTTTATATTTGGCGGATCCCTACGAGCAGTACTTC.

In its sample, this clonotype was seen many times. V is TRBV7-2 and J is TRBJ2-5; D uncertain. Trimming took 2 bases from V and 7 from J, leaving 5 bases between them. Germline V gene lookup returns CDR1 SGHTA and CDR2 FQGNSA. This CDR3 has 11 amino acids. DNA for the CDR3: TGTGCCAGCAGCTTATCGGTGACCCAGTACTTC. Residues: CASSLSVTQYF.

The V and J genes are TRBV27 and TRBJ2-2, with 7 nucleotides matching TRBD2. In germline, CDR1 is MNHEY, CDR2 SMNVEV (reference sequence). The CDR3 is 15 amino acids. J gave up 3 bases and V 6 bases, and 7 bases lay outside the gene matches. The CDR3 sequence is CASRLGREYTGELFF. In nucleotides, the CDR3 is TGTGCCAGCAGACTTGGGCGGGAGTACACCGGGGAGCTGTTTTTT.

This chain joins TRBV27 and TRBJ1-5; a possible D gene is TRBD1 (5 bases). Germline loops: CDR1 MNHEY, CDR2 SMNVEV (reference sequence). CDR3 size: 14 residues. V was pared by 6 bases and J by 4 bases, with 13 bases between. In DNA form, the CDR3 reads TGTGCCAGCAGAGCGGCGGGGGGAAATCAGCCCCAGCATTTT. It is translated as CASRAAGGNQPQHF.

In this sample, this clonotype turned up many times. This rearrangement joins TRBV24-1 to TRBJ2-5, with D possibly being TRBD1 or TRBD2 (5 bases each). Germline-derived CDR1 and CDR2 are KGHDR and SFDVKD. Trimming took off 5 bases at V and 5 bases at J, with 11 bases between the two ends. The CDR3 consists of 13 residues. The CDR3 coding sequence is TGTGCCACCAGTGGAGGGGCGGCGGAGACCCAGTACTTC. This encodes CATSGGAAETQYF.

The chain couples TRBV2 to TRBJ2-3, with D maybe TRBD2 (5 bases). This CDR3 comprises 13 residues. Trimming shortened V by 9 bases and J by 4 bases, and 14 bases separated the two germline ends. Germline V lookup: CDR1 SNHLY, CDR2 FYNNEI. The CDR3 loop reads CARTRLSADTQYF. Here the CDR3 DNA reads TGTGCCAGAACTAGGCTTTCTGCAGATACGCAGTATTTT.

V is TRBV19 and J is TRBJ1-2, with no clear D. This CDR3 region has 14 residues. The V gene lost 9 bases and the J gene lost 3 bases, with 17 bases spanning the gap. The germline V gene encodes CDR1 LNHDA and CDR2 SQIVND (reference sequence). In nucleotides, the CDR3 is TGTGCCAGCATTGCCCGAGGACGGCACTATGGCTACACCTTC. Encoded protein: CASIARGRHYGYTF.

This clonotype was observed a few times. The chain couples TRBV4-1 to TRBJ2-5; TRBD1 matches 7 bases. Trimming cost V 3 bases and J 2 bases; bases outside gene matches: 9. The CDR3 spans 16 residues. Germline V gives CDR1 MGHRA, CDR2 YSYEKL. This CDR3 is CASSQTPGTDQETQYF. As DNA, the CDR3 is TGCGCCAGCAGCCAGACTCCCGGGACAGATCAAGAGACCCAGTACTTC.

The chain is built from TRBV11-2 and TRBJ2-1; D is undetermined. Trimming pared 7 bases from V and 10 bases from J, leaving 14 bases between. CDR1 is SGHAT, CDR2 FQNNGV, per germline. CDR3 length: 12 amino acids. Here the CDR3 reads CASTVTMQEQFF. The CDR3 DNA sequence: TGTGCCAGCACCGTTACGATGCAAGAGCAGTTCTTC.

This clonotype was detected only a few times. The rearrangement uses TRBV7-8 and TRBJ2-7; TRBD2 agrees at 7 bases. This CDR3 contains 17 residues. Germline V gives CDR1 SGHVS, CDR2 FQNEAQ. Trimming at V came to 3 bases and at J to 7 bases, leaving 18 bases not matched to a gene. CDR3 protein: CASSLGLLSFPPEEQYF. CDR3 in DNA: TGTGCCAGCAGCTTGGGACTACTCTCTTTCCCCCCCGAAGAGCAGTACTTC. The full variable domain, with the rest looked up from reference TRBV7-8 and TRBJ2-7, is GAGVSQSPRYKVAKRGQDVALRCDPISGHVSLFWYQQALGQGPEFLTYFQNEAQLDKSGLPSDRFFAERPEGSVSTLKIQRTQQEDSAVYLCASSLGLLSFPPEEQYFGPGTRLTVT.

The V and J genes are TRBV20-1 and TRBJ2-1, with 10 bases that match TRBD2. Germline loops: CDR1 DFQATT, CDR2 SNEGSKA (reference sequence). The CDR3 has 16 amino acids. Unmatched junction bases numbered 14, after V lost 2 bases and J lost 10 bases. The CDR3 DNA follows: TGCAGTGCTAGACCCCTTGGACTAGCGGCGGCAGGGGAGCAGTTCTTC. It specifies CSARPLGLAAAGEQFF.

The CDR3 here is CASSPGTSQLVEQYF. CDR3 nucleotide sequence: TGCGCCAGCAGCCCCGGGACTTCCCAGCTGGTGGAGCAGTACTTC. This sequence joins TRBV5-1 and TRBJ2-7, with D perhaps TRBD2 (6 bases). Germline CDR1 SGHRS, CDR2 YFSETQ. The CDR3 is 15 residues long. V lost 4 bases, J lost 7 bases, and 21 bases lay in between. The whole variable domain, filled in from reference TRBV5-1 and TRBJ2-7, reads KAGVTQTPRYLIKTRGQQVTLSCSPISGHRSVSWYQQTPGQGLQFLFEYFSETQRNKGNFPGRFSGRQFSNSRSEMNVSTLELGDSALYLCASSPGTSQLVEQYFGPGTRLTVT.

The chain employs TRBV23-1 and TRBJ2-2, with D perhaps TRBD1 (5 bases). TRBV23-1 is an ORF for which the function is uncertain. This CDR3 is 16 amino acids long. The germline V and J ends were trimmed by 7 bases and 1 base, with 16 bases remaining between them. CDR3 residues: CASTNDGTGNTGELFF. Written as DNA, the CDR3 is TGCGCCAGCACAAACGATGGTACAGGGAACACCGGGGAGCTGTTTTTT.

In this sample, this clonotype turned up a few times. The chain combines TRBV5-1 with TRBJ2-7; D is possibly TRBD1 (7 bases). CDR3 length: 14 amino acids. Germline V gives CDR1 SGHRS, CDR2 YFSETQ. The germline V and J ends were trimmed by 3 bases and 7 bases, with 17 bases remaining between them. The CDR3 region has the DNA TGCGCCAGCAGCTCACGCGGAGGGGGCAGTGAGCAGTACTTC. This encodes CASSSRGGGSEQYF.